This section outlines one TCR beta chain sequence together with its context. Its antigen remains unidentified. No qualities accompany the bases; no much larger clone lies one base away. At the junction V is shortened by 3 bases and J by 2 bases, with 8 bases in between. Taken from cysteine to phenylalanine, the CDR3 has 14 residues. This entry keeps only the CDR3 DNA: 42 bases, framed from base 1. CDR1 MDHEN and CDR2 SYDVKM are derived from the germline V gene. The immunoSEQ Assay was the method used to sequence TCRbeta CDR3 regions. After extraction, genomic DNA underwent amplification by bias-controlled multiplex PCR, followed by high-throughput sequencing. In the paper's pipeline: Collapsing and filtering of sequences were performed to quantify the absolute abundance of each unique TCRbeta CDR3 region. Usable DNA was measured by amplifying reference genes present in all nucleated cells, and TCRbeta template counts were normalized to that usable DNA to estimate T cell fraction. Repertoire TCRs were annotated as SARS-CoV-2-specific by exact matching of V gene, CDR3 amino acid sequence and J gene to a known reactive TCR set. The reference SARS-CoV-2 TCR set was derived from MIRA and filtered for enrichment in COVID-19-positive ImmuneCODE repertoires, a step that removed public or cross-reactive TCRs. Drawing on the MIRA antigens, annotated TCRs were analysed further at the level of specific ORF or position within ORF. Depth was the summed frequency of annotated unique rearrangements, while breadth was defined as annotated unique rearrangements over total unique productive rearrangements. Two-sided Wilcoxon rank-sum tests were applied when comparing TCR breadth between groups. The table comes from immuneACCESS by way of TCRdb, which keeps in-frame sequences with V and J called. Part of the clones is missing from these tables; in studies checked, under half for an unresolved V gene and the rest for unknown reasons. Clone size and V and J calls were adopted from that table, with D and trimming inferred from the DNA. For this sample there are 200,000 to 250,000 clones; roughly 90% appear just once. The ten largest clones represent about 10% of the sample.

The sample comes from a study of Ad26.COV2.S vaccination and SARS-CoV-2 variants (TCRdb year 2021). Broadly, across the study: Vaccine-arm donors came from COV1001, a multicentre, randomized, double-blind, placebo-controlled phase I-IIa trial of Ad26.COV2.S in healthy adults. Ad26.COV2.S was administered intramuscularly at 5 x 10^10 or 1 x 10^11 viral particles, either as a single shot or as two shots given 56 days apart. TCRbeta repertoire sequencing was used to assess the specificity and breadth of SARS-CoV-2-reactive T cell receptors after Ad26.COV2.S vaccination. The TCR-sequenced set comprised approximately 32 samples: approximately 19 Ad26.COV2.S vaccine recipients, 5 placebo recipients and 8 SARS-CoV-2 convalescent individuals. Trial participants were randomized into five groups of five, in which low-dose or high-dose Ad26.COV2.S was given once or twice, or placebo was given on both occasions. Investigators did not know the trial group allocation while performing experiments and assessing outcomes.

The treatment or condition label here, explained by the study, means: some 20 received Ad26.COV2.S at low or high dose, single or two shots; several received placebo; per-sample allocation not given. Repertoires of vaccine and placebo recipients were sequenced from samples taken on day 63 after the first injection. Between 29 July and 7 August 2020, Cohort 1b enrolled approximately 26 adults aged 18-55 years at one site in Boston, USA. As a vaccine, Ad26.COV2.S was a replication-incompetent adenovirus type 26 vector that expressed a prefusion-stabilized SARS-CoV-2 spike protein derived from the original Wuhan strain. General study outcomes and caveats: According to the authors, total T cell responses may have been underestimated by the TCR breadth and depth analyses. The study was not powered to compare responses between vaccine doses or regimens. After vaccination, spike-specific CD8+ and CD4+ T cell responses were reported to show substantial breadth. Comparable non-spike TCR breadth was observed between vaccine and placebo recipients, consistent with only spike being contained in the vaccine. Spike-specific TCR breadth was higher in Ad26.COV2.S recipients than in placebo recipients (P = 0.0014).

The input for sequencing was peripheral blood, taken in a trial of Ad26.COV2.S vaccine versus placebo. The V gene is TRBV28 and the J gene is TRBJ1-3, and TRBD1 may be the D gene, going by 5 matching bases. The receptor was isolated from a person aged 18-60 years who received the Ad26.COV2.S COVID-19 vaccine or a placebo. Here the CDR3 is given as CASSLAGPGNTIYF. The nucleotide sequence is given as TGTGCCAGCAGTTTGGCGGGACCTGGAAACACCATATATTTT.